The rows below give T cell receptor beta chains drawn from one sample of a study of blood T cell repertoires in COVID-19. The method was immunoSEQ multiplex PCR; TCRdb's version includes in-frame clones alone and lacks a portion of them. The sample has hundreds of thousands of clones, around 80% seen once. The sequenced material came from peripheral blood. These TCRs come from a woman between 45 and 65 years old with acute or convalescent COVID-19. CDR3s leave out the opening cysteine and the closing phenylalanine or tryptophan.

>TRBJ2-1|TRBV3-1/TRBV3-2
ASSQDPASGLSYNEQF
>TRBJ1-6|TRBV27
ASSPQADLLYNSPLH
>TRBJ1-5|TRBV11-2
ASSLDGYNQPQH
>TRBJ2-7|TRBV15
ATSRKSGGSYEQY
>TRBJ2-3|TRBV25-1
ASSVRDRGHTQY
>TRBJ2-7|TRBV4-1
ASRATEREGKQY
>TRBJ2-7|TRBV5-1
ASTSGGSPPTEQY
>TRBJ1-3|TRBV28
ASSSSREGNTIY
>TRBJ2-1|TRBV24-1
ATSDLPVGQGNNEQF
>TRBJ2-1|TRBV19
ASSGFWTHQPINEQF
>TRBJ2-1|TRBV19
ASSIMGGQGYNEQF
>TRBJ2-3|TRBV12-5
ASGFPTTSGNMRWVDTQY
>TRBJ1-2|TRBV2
ATRQTPNYGYT
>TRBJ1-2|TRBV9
ASSVVAGDYGYT
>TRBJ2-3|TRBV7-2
ASSPRTGRDTQY
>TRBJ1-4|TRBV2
ASSEVFAGGVNRKLF
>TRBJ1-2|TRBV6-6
ASSNRQGRNYGYT
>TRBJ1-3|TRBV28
ASRPRDRLPPGNTIY
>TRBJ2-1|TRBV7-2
ASSLSSGGPNEQF
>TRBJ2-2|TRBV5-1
ASSLAQGSGSLANTGELF
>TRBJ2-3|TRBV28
ASSTPAGGGLDTQY
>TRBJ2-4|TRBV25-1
ASTRQGARENIQY
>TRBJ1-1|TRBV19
ASSPPGLTTNTEAF
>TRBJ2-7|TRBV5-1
ASSLGLAGLAYEQY
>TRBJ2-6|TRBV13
ASSSDRAGANVLT
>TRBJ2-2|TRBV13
ASSLDPDGTRRRTGELF
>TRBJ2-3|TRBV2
ASSEMGGSTQY
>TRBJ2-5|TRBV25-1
ASSEAPSDQETQY
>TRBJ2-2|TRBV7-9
ASSLGLAGAGELF
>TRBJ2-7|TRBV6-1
ASSEGAYYEQY
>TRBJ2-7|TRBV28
ASTTGGLSYEQY
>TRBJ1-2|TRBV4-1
ASSPPRGTGEGYT
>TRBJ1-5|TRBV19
ASSIVGEVGQPQH
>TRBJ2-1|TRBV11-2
ASSSDRGGEQF
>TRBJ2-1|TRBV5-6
ASSLTGTSGYNEQF
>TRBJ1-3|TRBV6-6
AISLSESSGNTIY
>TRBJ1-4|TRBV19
ASSVGTTATNEKLF
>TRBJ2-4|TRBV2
ASVEGTDKNIQY
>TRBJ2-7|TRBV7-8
ASRKRDRAYEQY
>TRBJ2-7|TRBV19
ASSIGGGQGTPYEQY
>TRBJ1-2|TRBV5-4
ASSLGGGYT
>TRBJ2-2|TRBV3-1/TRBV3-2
ASSQGGVTGELF
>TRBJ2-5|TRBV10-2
ASSESGGTGETQY
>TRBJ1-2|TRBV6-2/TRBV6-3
ASSYSKFRGGAFDGYT
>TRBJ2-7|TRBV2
ASTPDRGRIYEQY
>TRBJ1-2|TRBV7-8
ASSLSGTGHYGYT
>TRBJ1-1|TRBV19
ASNPGQGGQFSRAEAF
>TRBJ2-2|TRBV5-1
ASNYIGGSTGELF
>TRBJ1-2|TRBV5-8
ASSFGGQGARMNGYT
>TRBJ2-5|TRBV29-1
SVETDNQETQY
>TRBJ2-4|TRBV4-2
ASSQDTQMGLGGKNIQY